Presented here are 20 T cell receptor beta chains from one specimen sequenced in a study of CD8+ T cells in alopecia areata. Reverse transcription of extracted RNA yielded cDNA, which provided the sequencing template. Method: immunoSEQ multiplex PCR; TCRdb's copy keeps in-frame clones and lacks some. Of 90,000 to 130,000 clones in the sample, under 60% were seen once. Input material: NKG2D-low CD8+ T cells sorted from blood. These receptors were taken from a human donor with alopecia areata.

This sequence joins TRBV2 and TRBJ2-7; D might be TRBD2 (6 bases). From germline, CDR1 is SNHLY and CDR2 FYNNEI. The CDR3 sequence is 15 residues long. V was clipped by 6 bases and J by 4 bases, with 19 bases between them. The CDR3, as DNA: TGTGCCAGCAGGGACTCCGGGACTGGCGGGTACGAGCAGTACTTC. Translated: CASRDSGTGGYEQYF. Combining the CDR3 with reference TRBV2 and TRBJ2-7 gives the whole variable domain EPEVTQTPSHQVTQMGQEVILRCVPISNHLYFYWYRQILGQKVEFLVSFYNNEISEKSEIFDDQFSVERPDGSNFTLKIRSTKLEDSAMYFCASRDSGTGGYEQYFGPGTRLTVT.

The chain combines TRBV13 with TRBJ2-1; D is undetermined. The CDR3 has 12 residues. Germline CDR1 reads PRHDT; CDR2 reads FYEKMQ (reference sequence). V lost 0 bases to trimming and J lost 5 bases, with 2 bases between them. The CDR3 DNA follows: TGTGCCAGCAGCTTAGGTAACAATGAGCAGTTCTTC. This translates into CASSLGNNEQFF. Based on the CDR3 plus reference TRBV13 and TRBJ2-1, the full variable domain is AAGVIQSPRHLIKEKRETATLKCYPIPRHDTVYWYQQGPGQDPQFLISFYEKMQSDKGSIPDRFSAQQFSDYHSELNMSSLELGDSALYFCASSLGNNEQFFGPGTRLTVL.

This rearrangement joins TRBV7-2 to TRBJ2-3; perhaps TRBD2 as D (6 bases). Germline V lookup: CDR1 SGHTA, CDR2 FQGNSA. V lost 6 bases, J lost 2 bases, and 21 bases lay in between. This CDR3 spans 17 amino acids. The CDR3 DNA sequence: TGTGCCAGCAGTTCCTTCGCCGACGAGCGGGTCACAGATACGCAGTATTTT. Translation: CASSSFADERVTDTQYF.

This clone has only a few counts. V gene TRBV19 combines with J gene TRBJ2-5; 7 bases are a match to TRBD2. V dropped 5 bases and J dropped 0; count of bases not matched to a gene: 9. This CDR3 region has 16 residues. Germline V gives CDR1 LNHDA, CDR2 SQIVND (reference sequence). CDR3 DNA: TGTGCCAGTAGTGAGCGACTAGCTACGTACCAAGAGACCCAGTACTTC. It is translated as CASSERLATYQETQYF.

This clone was detected a few times. The gene calls are TRBV7-6 and TRBJ2-1; 9 bases map to TRBD2. The CDR3 length is 16 residues. V lost 5 bases and J lost 8; bases outside the gene matches: 13. From germline, CDR1 is SGHVS and CDR2 FNYEAQ. The CDR3 nucleotides are TGTGCCAGCAGCCCCCTAGCGGGACGCGAGAGGGATGAGCAGTTCTTC. It specifies CASSPLAGRERDEQFF.

This chain uses TRBV11-2 with TRBJ2-1; D may correspond to TRBD1 or TRBD2 (5 bases each). Looked up from germline, CDR1 is SGHAT and CDR2 is FQNNGV. The CDR3 consists of 13 residues. V lost 7 bases and J 7 bases, leaving 14 bases between the germline ends. DNA of the CDR3: TGTGCCAGCACCGGGACCTCCGGAAATGAGCAGTTCTTC. Protein: CASTGTSGNEQFF.

V is TRBV28 and J is TRBJ2-1; perhaps TRBD1 as D (6 bases). V lost 4 bases, J lost 15 bases, and 13 bases lay in between. The CDR3 consists of 11 residues. In germline, CDR1 is MDHEN, CDR2 SYDVKM. The CDR3 reads CASSSTGNGFF. The CDR3, as DNA: TGTGCCAGCAGTTCTACAGGGAACGGGTTCTTC.

The genes are TRBV27 and TRBJ2-7, with 7 bases fitting TRBD1. Germline V CDR1 and CDR2: MNHEY, SMNVEV (reference sequence). V shed 5 bases, J shed 4 bases, and the junction held 8 bases outside the gene matches. This CDR3 is 14 amino acids long. CDR3 DNA: TGTGCCAGCAGTAGGGGACAGCAGACTTACGAGCAGTACTTC. This gives the protein CASSRGQQTYEQYF.

This clone was seen more than once but under ten times. V and J are TRBV4-2 and TRBJ2-3, with D maybe TRBD2 (6 bases). V was pared by 6 bases and J by 4 bases, with 14 bases between. Germline CDR1 and CDR2: LGHNA and YNFKEQ. This CDR3 has 14 residues. As DNA, the CDR3 is TGTGCCAGCAGATCGGGAGTAGGGGCAGATACGCAGTATTTT. Encoded protein: CASRSGVGADTQYF.

The DNA for the CDR3 is TGTGCCAGCAGCTTCGGTTTGGGACCTTGGGGCGGGGCACCCTACGAGCAGTACTTC. This encodes CASSFGLGPWGGAPYEQYF. This chain links TRBV7-9 with TRBJ2-7; tentatively, D is TRBD2 (6 bases). V was pared by 3 bases and J by 2 bases, with 26 bases between. The germline V gene encodes CDR1 SEHNR and CDR2 FQNEAQ (reference sequence). The CDR3 has 19 residues.

The chain uses TRBV6-6 and TRBJ2-7; D gene unclear. The CDR3 contains 13 residues. V dropped 2 bases and J dropped 3 bases, with 8 bases sitting between them. In germline, CDR1 is MNHNY, CDR2 SVGAGI (reference sequence). The CDR3 is CASSYPTGYEQYF. The CDR3 DNA reads as TGTGCCAGCAGTTACCCGACCGGCTACGAGCAGTACTTC.

This CDR3 is CASSFGTSAQETQYF. The CDR3 DNA is TGTGCCAGCAGTTTTGGGACTAGCGCTCAAGAGACCCAGTACTTC. J is TRBJ2-5 and V is TRBV27; 10 positions match TRBD2. The CDR3 spans 15 residues. Germline CDR1 MNHEY, CDR2 SMNVEV (reference sequence). Trimming cost V 3 bases and J 2 bases; bases outside gene matches: 3.

The chain employs TRBV2 and TRBJ1-1; no reliable D call. The CDR3 totals 12 residues. The V end lost 7 bases, the J end lost 7 bases, and 13 bases lay between the germline ends. Germline V gene data show CDR1 as SNHLY and CDR2 as FYNNEI. CDR3 in amino acids: CASIEGRGEAFF. CDR3 nucleotide sequence: TGTGCCAGCATTGAGGGTCGCGGTGAAGCTTTCTTT.

The chain uses TRBV19 and TRBJ1-1; no definite D call. The CDR3 loop spans 13 amino acids. With 2 bases removed from V and 1 base from J, the gap between germline ends came to 5 bases. CDR1 and CDR2 (germline): LNHDA, SQIVND (reference sequence). In nucleotides, the CDR3 is TGTGCCAGTAGTATATCCGAGAACACTGAAGCTTTCTTT. Amino acid sequence: CASSISENTEAFF.

The rearrangement uses TRBV28 and TRBJ2-1; D perhaps matches TRBD2 (6 bases). The germline V gene encodes CDR1 MDHEN and CDR2 SYDVKM. Trimming cost V 6 bases and J 2 bases, with 11 bases left between them. The CDR3 runs to 14 residues. The CDR3 spells CASSPWRAYNEQFF. CDR3 nucleotide sequence: TGTGCCAGCAGCCCCTGGAGGGCCTACAATGAGCAGTTCTTC. The full variable domain, completed using reference TRBV28 and TRBJ2-1, is DVKVTQSSRYLVKRTGEKVFLECVQDMDHENMFWYRQDPGLGLRLIYFSYDVKMKEKGDIPEGYSVSREKKERFSLILESASTNQTSMYLCASSPWRAYNEQFFGPGTRLTVL.

In its sample, this clone was seen once. The genes are TRBV27 and TRBJ2-2, with a weak D call TRBD2 (5 bases). V was pared by 6 bases and J by 5 bases, with 16 bases between. CDR1 is MNHEY and CDR2 is SMNVEV in the germline V gene (reference sequence). The CDR3 spans 15 residues. The CDR3 sequence is CASRVASGATGELFF. DNA for the CDR3: TGTGCCAGCAGAGTGGCAAGCGGTGCTACCGGGGAGCTGTTTTTT.

The chain is built from TRBV27 and TRBJ2-7; possibly TRBD2 for D (6 bases). This CDR3 is built from 14 residues. Trimming shortened V by 6 bases and J by 2 bases, and 14 bases separated the two germline ends. Germline CDR1 reads MNHEY; CDR2 reads SMNVEV (reference sequence). The CDR3: CASRPNGRTYEQYF. CDR3 DNA: TGTGCCAGCAGACCAAATGGGAGGACCTACGAGCAGTACTTC.

The rearrangement uses TRBV14 and TRBJ2-1; D gene ambiguous. This CDR3 contains 13 residues. Germline assignment: CDR1 SGHDN and CDR2 FVKESK. V lost 3 bases and J 8 bases, leaving 11 bases between the germline ends. The CDR3 nucleotides read TGTGCCAGCAGCCATGGGGTAGGCGATGAGCAGTTCTTC. Its protein product is CASSHGVGDEQFF.

This sequence joins TRBV10-2 and TRBJ2-1; 10 positions agree with TRBD1. Per germline, CDR1 WSHSY and CDR2 SAAADI. J was trimmed by 4 bases and V by 3 bases; bases with no gene match: 12. The CDR3 runs to 18 residues. CDR3 sequence: CASSDYEEGGQGYNEQFF. DNA of the CDR3: TGCGCCAGCAGTGACTACGAGGAGGGGGGACAGGGGTACAATGAGCAGTTCTTC.

The CDR3 protein is CASSLWGQGPDDYGYTF. CDR3 sequence (DNA): TGTGCCAGCAGTTTATGGGGACAGGGACCGGATGATTATGGCTACACCTTC. The rearrangement joins TRBV28 to TRBJ1-2; 9 nucleotides line up with TRBD1. Germline CDR1 MDHEN, CDR2 SYDVKM. The V gene end was trimmed by 0 bases and the J gene end by 5 bases; junction bases not matched to a gene: 10. The CDR3 consists of 17 residues.